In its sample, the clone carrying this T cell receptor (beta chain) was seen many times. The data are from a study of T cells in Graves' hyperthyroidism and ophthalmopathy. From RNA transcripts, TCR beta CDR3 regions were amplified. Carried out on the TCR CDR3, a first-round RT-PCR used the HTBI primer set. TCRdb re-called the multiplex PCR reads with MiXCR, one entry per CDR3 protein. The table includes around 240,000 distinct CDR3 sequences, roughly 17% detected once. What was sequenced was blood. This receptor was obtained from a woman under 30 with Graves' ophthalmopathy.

This CDR3 is CASSEALRDSNSNQPQHF. In DNA, the CDR3 is TGTGCCAGCAGTGAAGCGCTTCGGGACAGCAATAGCAATCAGCCCCAGCATTTT. The genes are TRBV2 and TRBJ1-5, with 7 bases aligning to TRBD1. J gave up 0 bases and V 0 bases, and 8 bases lay outside the gene matches. The CDR3 covers 18 residues. Germline V CDR1 and CDR2: SNHLY, FYNNEI.